A selection of T cell receptor beta chains follows, all from one sample in a study of beta chain features in type 1 diabetes. Using immunoSEQ multiplex PCR, the repertoire was profiled, and TCRdb retains in-frame clones only, with some absent. In the table there are a few hundred thousand clones, 8% to 10% of which are singletons. Sequenced: central memory CD4+ T cells from blood. The receptors originated from a man aged 25 to 40 with type 1 diabetes. Each CDR3 is given without its conserved first and last residue.

length | J | V | CDR3
14 | TRBJ1-5 | TRBV9 | ASSPFPATSTRPQH
15 | TRBJ2-4 | TRBV11-1 | ASSLGLGSIAKNIQY
13 | TRBJ1-1 | TRBV6-5 | ASRYGQALNTEAF
12 | TRBJ2-6 | TRBV6-5 | ASNEVSGANVLT
10 | TRBJ1-1 | TRBV7-2 | ASSLEGGEAF
12 | TRBJ2-5 | TRBV6-1 | ASTPGTAAETQY
13 | TRBJ1-6 | TRBV4-3 | ASSQEKSYNSPLH
12 | TRBJ1-3 | TRBV23-1 | ASTPTEDGNTIY
10 | TRBJ2-1 | TRBV5-1 | ASSLSHNEQF
10 | TRBJ1-1 | TRBV6-6 | ASSLAYTEAF
10 | TRBJ2-7 | TRBV28 | ASNLKAREQY
18 | TRBJ2-7 | TRBV21-1 | ASSKGLGLASIAGGHEQY
10 | TRBJ1-1 | TRBV28 | ASSLVQGEAF
11 | TRBJ2-3 | TRBV7-9 | ASSLDNTDTQY
15 | TRBJ2-6 | TRBV19 | ASQRAGGRSGANVLT
13 | TRBJ2-3 | TRBV4-2 | ASSQDRLGDDTQY